This T cell receptor beta chain derives from a study of blood T cell repertoires in COVID-19. Only in-frame clones appear in the TCRdb table, and some are missing; sequencing was by immunoSEQ multiplex PCR. The sample gives around 78,000 clones, approximately 90% of which show up once; less than 35% is in the top ten. Trimming cost V 5 bases and J 5 bases, with 16 bases left between them. Looked up from germline, CDR1 is MDHEN and CDR2 is SYDVKM. CDR3 size: 15 residues. The chain has TRBV28 and TRBJ2-1; D is unclear. The clonotype comes from a man aged 50-59 years with active or convalescent COVID-19. Sequencing input: peripheral blood. CDR3 coding DNA: TGTGCCAGCAGTCCTCTAGATACTATAAACAATGAGCAGTTCTTC. It codes for CASSPLDTINNEQFF. The full variable domain, rest sourced from reference TRBV28 and TRBJ2-1, is DVKVTQSSRYLVKRTGEKVFLECVQDMDHENMFWYRQDPGLGLRLIYFSYDVKMKEKGDIPEGYSVSREKKERFSLILESASTNQTSMYLCASSPLDTINNEQFFGPGTRLTVL.